In this sample, the clone carrying this T cell receptor (beta chain) turned up a few times. The length of the CDR3 is 14 residues. Germline V gene data show CDR1 as MGHRA and CDR2 as YSYEKL. V lost 2 bases, J lost 3 bases, and 7 bases lay in between. Original handling: Amplifying reference gene primers gave estimates of nucleated cell counts. The table came from immunoSEQ multiplex PCR; TCRdb's copy has only in-frame clones and leaves some out. The V and J calls and clone size were taken over from that table, and D and trimming were inferred from the DNA. The sample contains some 250,000 clones, 81% of which appear only once. This sample was taken from a study of blood T cell repertoires in COVID-19. Turning to the study itself: Spain, Italy and the United States supplied samples that represented acute and convalescent COVID-19. PBMCs, B-cell-depleted T cells, or T cells were the source of the cDNA or gDNA that made up the material.

This chain uses TRBV4-1 with TRBJ2-2; D gene ambiguous. What was sequenced was peripheral blood. This receptor was taken from a woman older than 75 with COVID-19, enrolled during active disease. The CDR3 here is CASSQPSDTGELFF. In nucleotides, the CDR3 is TGCGCCAGCAGCCAACCCTCGGACACCGGGGAGCTGTTTTTT.